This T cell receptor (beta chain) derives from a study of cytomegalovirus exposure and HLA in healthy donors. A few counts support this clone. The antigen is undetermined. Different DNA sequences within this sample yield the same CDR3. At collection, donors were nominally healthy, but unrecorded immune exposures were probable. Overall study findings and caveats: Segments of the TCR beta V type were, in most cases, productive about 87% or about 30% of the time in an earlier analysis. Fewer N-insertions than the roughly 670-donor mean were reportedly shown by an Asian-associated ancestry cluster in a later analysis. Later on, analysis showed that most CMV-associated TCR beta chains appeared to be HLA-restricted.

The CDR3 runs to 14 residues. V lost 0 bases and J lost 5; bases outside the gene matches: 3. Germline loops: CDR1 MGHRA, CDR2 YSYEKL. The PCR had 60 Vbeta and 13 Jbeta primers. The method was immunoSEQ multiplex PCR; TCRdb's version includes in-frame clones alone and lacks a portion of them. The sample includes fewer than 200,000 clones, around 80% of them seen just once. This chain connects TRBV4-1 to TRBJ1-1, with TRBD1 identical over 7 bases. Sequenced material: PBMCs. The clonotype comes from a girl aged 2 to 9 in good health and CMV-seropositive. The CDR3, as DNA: TGCGCCAGCAGCCAAGACAGGGGGAGGACTGAAGCTTTCTTT. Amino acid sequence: CASSQDRGRTEAFF.